The 3 T cell receptor beta chains below come from one sample, sequenced in a study of T cell responses to AZD1222 COVID-19 vaccine. Clones were sequenced by immunoSEQ multiplex PCR, and TCRdb holds only the in-frame ones, with some missing. This sample has about 200,000 clones, with 85% to 95% found just once. The material sequenced was peripheral blood, taken on day 0 of MenACWY control vaccination. These receptors were obtained from an adult in good health.

Only one count was recorded for this clone. This chain uses TRBV9 with TRBJ2-3, with D hard to call. Trimming pared 0 bases from V and 4 bases from J, leaving 9 bases between. The CDR3 runs to 14 residues. CDR1 is SGDLS, CDR2 YYNGEE, per germline. The CDR3 DNA follows: TGTGCCAGCAGCGTAGATAGCCCCCCAGATACGCAGTATTTT. Translation: CASSVDSPPDTQYF.

V usage is TRBV18 and J usage is TRBJ2-2; 8 bases match TRBD1. CDR1 and CDR2 from the germline V gene are KGHSH and LQKENI. The J segment lost 0 bases and the V segment lost 1 base, leaving 4 bases of the junction unmatched. This CDR3 comprises 17 residues. The CDR3 nucleotides read TGTGCCAGCTCACCACGACAGGGGCAAGCGAACACCGGGGAGCTGTTTTTT. Protein product: CASSPRQGQANTGELFF.

This chain joins TRBV28 and TRBJ2-5, with D perhaps matching TRBD2 (6 bases). Germline V gene sequence: CDR1 MDHEN, CDR2 SYDVKM. The CDR3 extends over 15 amino acids. V lost 3 bases, J lost 4 bases, and 15 bases lay in between. The CDR3 DNA sequence: TGTGCCAGCAGTTTCCTGCAGGGAGGACGAGAGACCCAGTACTTC. Its protein product is CASSFLQGGRETQYF. Full variable domain (remainder filled in from reference TRBV28 and TRBJ2-5): DVKVTQSSRYLVKRTGEKVFLECVQDMDHENMFWYRQDPGLGLRLIYFSYDVKMKEKGDIPEGYSVSREKKERFSLILESASTNQTSMYLCASSFLQGGRETQYFGPGTRLLVL.